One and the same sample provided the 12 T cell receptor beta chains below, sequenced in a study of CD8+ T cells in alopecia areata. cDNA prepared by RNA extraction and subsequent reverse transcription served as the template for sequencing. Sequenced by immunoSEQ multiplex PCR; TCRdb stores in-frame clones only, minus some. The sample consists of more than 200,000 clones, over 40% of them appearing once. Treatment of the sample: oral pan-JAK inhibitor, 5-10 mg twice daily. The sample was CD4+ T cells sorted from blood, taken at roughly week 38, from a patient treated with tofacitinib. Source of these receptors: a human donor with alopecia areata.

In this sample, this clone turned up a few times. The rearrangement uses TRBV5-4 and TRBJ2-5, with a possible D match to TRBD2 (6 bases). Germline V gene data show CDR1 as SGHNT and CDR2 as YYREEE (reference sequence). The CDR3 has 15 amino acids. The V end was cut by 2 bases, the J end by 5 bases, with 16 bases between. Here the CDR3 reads CASSLPGPGGETQYF. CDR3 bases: TGTGCCAGCAGCTTACCGGGCCCCGGGGGTGAGACCCAGTACTTC. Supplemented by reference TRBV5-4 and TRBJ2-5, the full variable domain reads ETGVTQSPTHLIKTRGQQVTLRCSSQSGHNTVSWYQQALGQGPQFIFQYYREEENGRGNFPPRFSGLQFPNYSSELNVNALELDDSALYLCASSLPGPGGETQYFGPGTRLLVL.

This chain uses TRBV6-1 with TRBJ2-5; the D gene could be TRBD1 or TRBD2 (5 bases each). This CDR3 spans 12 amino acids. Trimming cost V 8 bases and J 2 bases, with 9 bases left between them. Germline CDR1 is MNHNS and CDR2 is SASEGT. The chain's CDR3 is CASLRGQETQYF. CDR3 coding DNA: TGTGCCAGCTTGAGGGGTCAAGAGACCCAGTACTTC.

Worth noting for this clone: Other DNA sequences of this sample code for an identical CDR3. The CDR3 is CSGTRGTEAFF. The CDR3 nucleotides read TGCAGCGGTACCAGGGGCACTGAAGCTTTCTTT. The chain employs TRBV29-1 and TRBJ1-1; weak D call: TRBD1 (6 bases). Germline CDR1 is SQVTM and CDR2 is ANQGSEA. V was shortened by 7 bases and J by 4 bases, with 10 bases between the two germline ends. The CDR3 is 11 residues long.

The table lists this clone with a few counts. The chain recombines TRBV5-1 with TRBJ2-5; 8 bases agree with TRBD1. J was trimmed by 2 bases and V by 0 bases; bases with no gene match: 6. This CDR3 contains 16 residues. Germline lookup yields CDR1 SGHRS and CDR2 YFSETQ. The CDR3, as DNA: TGCGCCAGCAGCTTGGCCGGACAGGGAGGACAAGAGACCCAGTACTTC. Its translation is CASSLAGQGGQETQYF.

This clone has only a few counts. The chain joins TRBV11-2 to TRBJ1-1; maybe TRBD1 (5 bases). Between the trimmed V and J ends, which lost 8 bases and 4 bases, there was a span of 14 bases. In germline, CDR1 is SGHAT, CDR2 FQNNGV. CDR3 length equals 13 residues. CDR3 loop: CASGSGMTTEAFF. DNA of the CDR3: TGTGCCAGCGGGTCAGGGATGACCACTGAAGCTTTCTTT.

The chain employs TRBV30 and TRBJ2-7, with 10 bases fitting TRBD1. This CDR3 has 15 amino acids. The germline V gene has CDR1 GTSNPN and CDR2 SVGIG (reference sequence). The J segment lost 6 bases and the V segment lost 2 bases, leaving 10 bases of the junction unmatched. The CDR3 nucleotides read TGTGCCTGGAGTATAGACGGGACAGGGGCGTCCGAGCAGTACTTC. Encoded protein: CAWSIDGTGASEQYF. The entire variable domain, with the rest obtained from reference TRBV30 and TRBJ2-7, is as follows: SQTIHQWPATLVQPVGSPLSLECTVEGTSNPNLYWYRQAAGRGLQLLFYSVGIGQISSEVPQNLSASRPQDRQFILSSKKLLLSDSGFYLCAWSIDGTGASEQYFGPGTRLTVT.

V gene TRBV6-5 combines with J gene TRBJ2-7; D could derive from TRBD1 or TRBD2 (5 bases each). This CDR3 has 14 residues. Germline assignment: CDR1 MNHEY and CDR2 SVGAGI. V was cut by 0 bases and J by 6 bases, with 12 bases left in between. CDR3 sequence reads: CASSYSARGSEQYF. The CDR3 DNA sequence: TGTGCCAGCAGTTACTCTGCACGGGGCAGCGAGCAGTACTTC.

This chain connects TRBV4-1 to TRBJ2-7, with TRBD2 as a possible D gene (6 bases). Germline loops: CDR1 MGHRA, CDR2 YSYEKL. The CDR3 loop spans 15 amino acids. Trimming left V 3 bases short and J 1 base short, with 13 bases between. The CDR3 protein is CASSHPGDVSYEQYF. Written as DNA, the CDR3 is TGCGCCAGCAGCCACCCGGGGGACGTATCCTACGAGCAGTACTTC.

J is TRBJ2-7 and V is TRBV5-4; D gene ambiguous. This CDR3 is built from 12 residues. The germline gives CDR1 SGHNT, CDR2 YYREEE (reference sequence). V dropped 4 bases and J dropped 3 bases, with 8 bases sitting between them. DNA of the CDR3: TGTGCCAGCAGCATCGGATACTACGAGCAGTACTTC. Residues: CASSIGYYEQYF. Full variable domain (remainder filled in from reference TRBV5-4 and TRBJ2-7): ETGVTQSPTHLIKTRGQQVTLRCSSQSGHNTVSWYQQALGQGPQFIFQYYREEENGRGNFPPRFSGLQFPNYSSELNVNALELDDSALYLCASSIGYYEQYFGPGTRLTVT.

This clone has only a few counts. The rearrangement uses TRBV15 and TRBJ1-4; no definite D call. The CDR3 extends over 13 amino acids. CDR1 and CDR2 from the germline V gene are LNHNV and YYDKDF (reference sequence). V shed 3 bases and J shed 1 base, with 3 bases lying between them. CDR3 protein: CATSRETNEKLFF. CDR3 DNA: TGTGCCACCAGCAGGGAAACTAATGAAAAACTGTTTTTT.

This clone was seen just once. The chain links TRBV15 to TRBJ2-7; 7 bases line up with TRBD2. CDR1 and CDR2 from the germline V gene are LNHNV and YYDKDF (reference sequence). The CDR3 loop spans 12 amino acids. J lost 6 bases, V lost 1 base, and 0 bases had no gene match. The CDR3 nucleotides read TGTGCCACCAGCAGAGCGGGAGGCGAGCAGTACTTC. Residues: CATSRAGGEQYF. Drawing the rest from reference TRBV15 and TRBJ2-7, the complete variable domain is DAMVIQNPRYQVTQFGKPVTLSCSQTLNHNVMYWYQQKSSQAPKLLFHYYDKDFNNEADTPDNFQSRRPNTSFCFLDIRSPGLGDTAMYLCATSRAGGEQYFGPGTRLTVT.

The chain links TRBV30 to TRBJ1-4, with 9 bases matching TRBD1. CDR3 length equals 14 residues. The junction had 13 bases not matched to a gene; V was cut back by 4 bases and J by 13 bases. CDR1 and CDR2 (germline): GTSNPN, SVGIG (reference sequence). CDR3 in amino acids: CAWNTGGTPGLLFF. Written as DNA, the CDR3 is TGTGCCTGGAATACAGGGGGCACCCCGGGATTACTGTTTTTT.